Below are 32 T cell receptor beta chains sequenced from a single sample in a study of T cell repertoires in cytomegalovirus infection. For these receptors, no antigen is known. TCRdb used MiXCR to reprocess the reads, holding one entry per CDR3 protein. The repertoire has 750,000 to 950,000 distinct CDR3 sequences, 25% to 35% of them found once; the top ten carry less than 15%. The specimen was cultured CD8+ T cells from PBMCs, collected from culture after CMV antigen stimulation. The receptors were gathered from a human donor in good health (CMV status not recorded). Some clones in this sample may be carry-over from other donors' samples.

This clonotype occurred many times. The chain recombines TRBV12-3 or TRBV12-4 with TRBJ2-2, with D possibly being TRBD1 (6 bases). This CDR3 spans 15 amino acids. V lost 2 bases and J lost 5, with 12 bases in between. CDR3 sequence (DNA): TGTGCCAGCAGTTTAAGTCCCAGGGGTACCGGGGAGCTGTTTTTT. Its protein product is CASSLSPRGTGELFF.

This clonotype occurred a few times. The V and J genes are TRBV4-2 and TRBJ1-2; D may be TRBD1 (5 bases). V shed 0 bases and J shed 3 bases, with 17 bases lying between them. The CDR3 loop spans 17 amino acids. The germline V gene encodes CDR1 LGHNA and CDR2 YNFKEQ. This CDR3 reads CASSQEGAVAEHYGYTF. The CDR3 DNA reads as TGTGCCAGCAGCCAAGAAGGGGCCGTGGCTGAACACTATGGCTACACCTTC.

V gene TRBV6-2 or TRBV6-3 combines with J gene TRBJ2-7, with TRBD2 matching over 8 bases. Germline CDR1 reads MNHEY; CDR2 reads SVGEGT. J was trimmed by 0 bases and V by 7 bases; bases with no gene match: 5. This CDR3 is built from 14 residues. The CDR3: CASTPSGYSYEQYV. The CDR3 DNA sequence: TGTGCCAGCACCCCTAGCGGGTACTCCTACGAGCAGTACGTC.

The gene calls are TRBV12-3 or TRBV12-4 and TRBJ1-5, with 8 bases that match TRBD1. Unmatched junction bases numbered 6, after V lost 10 bases and J lost 7 bases. CDR3 length equals 12 residues. The CDR3 coding sequence is TGTGCCATCCGGACAGGGAGCCAGCCCCAGCATTTT. It is translated as CAIRTGSQPQHF.

The table lists this clonotype with a few counts. The rearrangement uses TRBV15 and TRBJ1-5; 9 bases fit TRBD1. V gave up 5 bases and J gave up 0 bases; unmatched junction bases: 2. Germline lookup yields CDR1 LNHNV and CDR2 YYDKDF (reference sequence). The CDR3 runs 15 residues. CDR3 coding DNA: TGTGCCACCAGCGGGGACAGGGTTAGCAATCAGCCCCAGCATTTT. Translating it yields CATSGDRVSNQPQHF.

V and J are TRBV27 and TRBJ1-1; perhaps TRBD1 as D (5 bases). Germline V lookup: CDR1 MNHEY, CDR2 SMNVEV (reference sequence). With 8 bases removed from V and 5 bases from J, the gap between germline ends came to 18 bases. The CDR3 spans 14 residues. The CDR3: CASSPGGARTEAFF. The DNA for the CDR3 is TGTGCCAGCTCCCCGGGAGGGGCGCGGACTGAAGCTTTCTTT.

The chain combines TRBV6-1 with TRBJ2-5; 9 nucleotides agree with TRBD2. Trimming took 6 bases from V and 2 from J; bases not matched to a gene: 7. Germline-derived CDR1 and CDR2 are MNHNS and SASEGT. The CDR3 consists of 15 residues. CDR3 DNA: TGTGCCAGCAGCCCAGCGGGGGGTGGGCAAGAGACCCAGTACTTC. This encodes CASSPAGGGQETQYF.

This clonotype was observed a handful of times. The V call is TRBV15, the J call TRBJ1-1; tentatively, D is TRBD1 (6 bases). Trimming left V 3 bases short and J 1 base short, with 9 bases between. The CDR3 extends over 14 amino acids. CDR1 is LNHNV and CDR2 is YYDKDF in the germline V gene (reference sequence). This CDR3 reads CATSRTGGNTEAFF. The CDR3 DNA is TGTGCCACCAGCAGGACAGGAGGGAACACTGAAGCTTTCTTT.

This clonotype was seen repeatedly, ten times or more. The chain carries TRBV7-8 and TRBJ1-3; TRBD1 is a possible D gene (5 bases). The CDR3 sequence is 14 residues long. Germline assignment: CDR1 SGHVS and CDR2 FQNEAQ. Between the trimmed V and J ends, which lost 6 bases and 1 base, there was a span of 10 bases. The chain's CDR3 is CASSMGGSGNTIYF. The CDR3, as DNA: TGTGCCAGCAGTATGGGGGGGTCTGGAAACACCATATATTTT.

The chain combines TRBV7-6 with TRBJ2-4; 8 bases are shared with TRBD1. Per germline, CDR1 SGHVS and CDR2 FNYEAQ. Trimming took 5 bases from V and 5 from J; bases not matched to a gene: 8. CDR3 length equals 15 residues. The CDR3 DNA sequence: TGTGCCAGCAGCCTACCTGGACAGGGAGAAAACATTCAGTACTTC. Protein: CASSLPGQGENIQYF.

This clonotype was detected only once. CDR3 in amino acids: CSVATGERDTQYF. Written as DNA, the CDR3 is TGCAGCGTTGCCACCGGGGAGCGAGATACGCAGTATTTT. V is TRBV29-1 and J is TRBJ2-3; a possible D gene is TRBD2 (5 bases). V shed 4 bases and J shed 5 bases, with 13 bases lying between them. Germline V lookup: CDR1 SQVTM, CDR2 ANQGSEA. This CDR3 contains 13 residues.

The chain is built from TRBV5-4 and TRBJ1-4; D gene unclear. The V end was cut by 4 bases, the J end by 7 bases, with 8 bases between. The germline CDR1 and CDR2 sequences are SGHNT and YYREEE (reference sequence). CDR3 size: 12 residues. CDR3 DNA: TGTGCCAGCAGCCGCACGGGTGAAAAACTGTTTTTT. Protein sequence: CASSRTGEKLFF.

This clonotype has at least ten counts. This chain links TRBV7-6 with TRBJ1-2; possibly TRBD1 for D (6 bases). Germline lookup yields CDR1 SGHVS and CDR2 FNYEAQ. V lost 5 bases and J lost 8, with 18 bases in between. The CDR3 length is 14 residues. The CDR3 DNA reads as TGTGCCAGCAGCGCGGACAGTCCCCTCGGGGGCTACACCTTC. Its protein is CASSADSPLGGYTF.

The chain links TRBV19 to TRBJ1-1; a possible D gene is TRBD1 (6 bases). CDR1 LNHDA and CDR2 SQIVND come from the germline V gene (reference sequence). V was shortened by 10 bases and J by 1 base, with 13 bases between the two germline ends. The CDR3 consists of 13 residues. CDR3 sequence (DNA): TGTGCCACCGCGAGGGGGAGGAACACTGAAGCTTTCTTT. It yields the protein CATARGRNTEAFF.

The rearrangement links TRBV12-3 or TRBV12-4 to TRBJ2-5, with a tentative D call TRBD2 (7 bases). CDR3 length equals 17 residues. Trimming left V 3 bases short and J 2 bases short, with 19 bases between. The CDR3 loop is CASSFTLGGPSQETQYF. CDR3 nucleotides: TGTGCCAGCAGTTTTACCCTCGGGGGGCCGTCACAAGAGACCCAGTACTTC.

This chain uses TRBV6-2 or TRBV6-3 with TRBJ1-1; 8 nucleotides align to TRBD1. CDR1 is MNHEY and CDR2 is SVGEGT in the germline V gene. This CDR3 has 16 amino acids. Trimming cost V 2 bases and J 4 bases; bases outside gene matches: 9. Here the CDR3 reads CASSYGGDRRGTEAFF. In nucleotides, the CDR3 is TGTGCCAGCAGTTACGGGGGGGACAGGAGGGGCACTGAAGCTTTCTTT.

The rearrangement joins TRBV9 to TRBJ2-3; D call uncertain. V shed 0 bases and J shed 0 bases, with 5 bases lying between them. This CDR3 comprises 14 residues. CDR1 and CDR2 from the germline V gene are SGDLS and YYNGEE. CDR3 DNA sequence: TGTGCCAGCAGCGTAGCGAAGAGCACAGATACGCAGTATTTT. Its protein product is CASSVAKSTDTQYF.

This chain connects TRBV6-2 or TRBV6-3 to TRBJ2-5; D perhaps matches TRBD1 (6 bases). V lost 8 bases to trimming and J lost 2 bases, with 27 bases between them. Looked up from germline, CDR1 is MNHEY and CDR2 is SVGEGT. The CDR3 loop spans 18 amino acids. Here the CDR3 reads CASSPRRTEKYLQETQYF. CDR3 nucleotides: TGTGCCAGCTCCCCAAGGAGGACAGAAAAATATTTACAAGAGACCCAGTACTTC.

This clonotype was counted a few times. The rearrangement uses TRBV6-5 and TRBJ2-2; D is undetermined. V lost 2 bases and J lost 7, with 2 bases in between. CDR3 length: 11 amino acids. From germline, CDR1 is MNHEY and CDR2 SVGAGI. The CDR3 spells CASSYHGELFF. As DNA, the CDR3 is TGTGCCAGCAGTTACCACGGGGAGCTGTTTTTT.

The chain links TRBV12-3 or TRBV12-4 to TRBJ1-2; 7 bases agree with TRBD1. The CDR3 consists of 14 residues. Germline trimming cut 6 bases from V and 3 bases from J; bases unmatched to any gene: 7. CDR3 coding DNA: TGTGCCAGCAGCCCTTCCGACAGGGACTATGGCTACACCTTC. It specifies CASSPSDRDYGYTF.

Only a few counts were recorded for this clonotype. The chain couples TRBV27 to TRBJ2-2, with 7 bases lining up with TRBD2. CDR3 size: 15 residues. J was trimmed by 0 bases and V by 8 bases; bases with no gene match: 6. The V gene's germline CDR1 is MNHEY and CDR2 SMNVEV (reference sequence). This CDR3 reads CASGGRASNTGELFF. As DNA, the CDR3 is TGTGCCAGCGGGGGGAGGGCGTCGAACACCGGGGAGCTGTTTTTT.

In this sample, this clonotype turned up a few times. J is TRBJ2-3 and V is TRBV6-1; no clear D gene. Trimming removed 2 bases at V and 6 bases at J, with 9 bases between. Germline CDR1 reads MNHNS; CDR2 reads SASEGT. The CDR3 loop spans 13 amino acids. The CDR3 protein is CASSERMGDTQYF. As DNA, the CDR3 is TGTGCCAGCAGTGAACGTATGGGGGATACGCAGTATTTT.

This clonotype turned up a few times. The rearrangement joins TRBV7-9 to TRBJ1-2; D gene ambiguous. Between the trimmed V and J ends, which lost 5 bases and 9 bases, there was a span of 13 bases. Germline V gives CDR1 SEHNR, CDR2 FQNEAQ (reference sequence). The CDR3 length is 12 residues. Here the CDR3 DNA reads TGTGCCAGCAGCGCGGGGTTTTCGAGCTACACCTTC. Encoded protein: CASSAGFSSYTF.

V is TRBV12-5 and J is TRBJ2-1; 8 nucleotides agree with TRBD1. The V and J ends lost 7 bases and 6 bases, in that order; junction bases with no gene match: 5. CDR3 size: 13 residues. The V gene's germline CDR1 is LGHNT and CDR2 FRNRAP. The CDR3 region has the DNA TGTGCTAGTGCCTTGACAGGGGTCAATGAGCAGTTCTTC. This sequence encodes CASALTGVNEQFF.

This clonotype was seen a handful of times. The CDR3 reads CASSSESMETQYF. The CDR3 nucleotides are TGTGCCAGCAGCTCCGAATCTATGGAGACCCAGTACTTC. V usage is TRBV7-9 and J usage is TRBJ2-5, with D uncertain. CDR3 length: 13 amino acids. V was trimmed by 4 bases and J by 5 bases, leaving 11 bases between them. The germline gives CDR1 SEHNR, CDR2 FQNEAQ (reference sequence).

The V call is TRBV19, the J call TRBJ2-1, with D possibly being TRBD2 (6 bases). Trimming removed 7 bases from V and 4 bases from J, with 17 bases in between. Looked up from germline, CDR1 is LNHDA and CDR2 is SQIVND (reference sequence). CDR3 length: 15 residues. The CDR3 reads CASTPPGGAYNEQFF. CDR3 bases: TGTGCCAGTACCCCTCCAGGAGGGGCTTACAATGAGCAGTTCTTC. Filled out from reference TRBV19 and TRBJ2-1, the complete variable domain reads DGGITQSPKYLFRKEGQNVTLSCEQNLNHDAMYWYRQDPGQGLRLIYYSQIVNDFQKGDIAEGYSVSREKKESFPLTVTSAQKNPTAFYLCASTPPGGAYNEQFFGPGTRLTVL.

Here the CDR3 reads CASSQRGLYQETQYF. CDR3 bases: TGTGCCAGCAGTCAAAGGGGGCTGTACCAAGAGACCCAGTACTTC. The J gene is TRBJ2-5, the V gene TRBV25-1; 7 bases are a match to TRBD1. This CDR3 region has 15 residues. Trimming at V came to 5 bases and at J to 0 bases, leaving 6 bases not matched to a gene. In germline, CDR1 is MGHDK, CDR2 SYGVNS.

The chain uses TRBV4-2 and TRBJ1-4; D unclear. The CDR3 sequence is 17 residues long. Between the trimmed V and J ends, which lost 0 bases and 0 bases, there was a span of 11 bases. From germline, CDR1 is LGHNA and CDR2 YNFKEQ. The CDR3 sequence: CASSQDPQDATNEKLFF. Written as DNA, the CDR3 is TGTGCCAGCAGCCAAGATCCCCAGGATGCAACTAATGAAAAACTGTTTTTT.

This clonotype showed up many times. This chain joins TRBV7-9 and TRBJ1-1; D remains unclear. Trimming cost V 4 bases and J 0 bases, with 6 bases left between them. Germline V CDR1 and CDR2: SEHNR, FQNEAQ (reference sequence). The CDR3 consists of 13 residues. The CDR3 reads CASSSGVNTEAFF. CDR3 DNA: TGTGCCAGCAGCTCCGGGGTGAACACTGAAGCTTTCTTT.

The chain is built from TRBV27 and TRBJ1-1, with 7 bases identical to TRBD1. The length of the CDR3 is 14 residues. Germline V gives CDR1 MNHEY, CDR2 SMNVEV (reference sequence). Unmatched junction bases numbered 10, after V lost 7 bases and J lost 5 bases. Here the CDR3 reads CASTQQGSWTEAFF. In DNA form, the CDR3 reads TGTGCCAGCACACAACAGGGGTCGTGGACTGAAGCTTTCTTT.

This clonotype was recorded a few times. The chain carries TRBV4-3 and TRBJ1-1; possible D gene TRBD1, 6 bases. Germline CDR1 and CDR2: LGHNA and YSLEER. The length of the CDR3 is 15 residues. V was cut by 5 bases and J by 6 bases, with 19 bases left in between. The CDR3: CASSIYRAVVAEAFF. DNA for the CDR3: TGCGCCAGCAGCATCTACAGGGCCGTGGTCGCTGAAGCTTTCTTT.

Only a few counts were recorded for this clonotype. The J gene is TRBJ2-3, the V gene TRBV12-3 or TRBV12-4; maybe TRBD2 (5 bases). Trimming shortened V by 6 bases and J by 2 bases, and 12 bases separated the two germline ends. The CDR3 is made up of 14 amino acids. The DNA of the CDR3 is TGTGCCAGCAGCCTTCTAGCTCACACAGATACGCAGTATTTT. Its translation is CASSLLAHTDTQYF.